This TCR beta chain was sequenced during a study of breast tumors, draining lymph nodes, adjacent tissues. The lymph nodes were axillary draining lymph nodes from breast cancer patients. TCRdb reprocessed the multiplex PCR reads via MiXCR and lists one record per CDR3 protein. The table has approximately 230,000 distinct CDR3 sequences, around 34% seen once; the top ten hold about 3.3%. The CDR3 has 17 amino acids. Unmatched junction bases numbered 7, after V lost 4 bases and J lost 0 bases. Germline V gene lookup returns CDR1 LGHDT and CDR2 YNNKEL (reference sequence). The genes are TRBV3-1 and TRBJ2-1; 9 bases agree with TRBD2. The sample comprised axillary lymph node tissue. The TCR was taken from a female donor with breast cancer. Some clones in this sample may be carry-over from other donors' samples. The CDR3, as DNA: TGTGCCAGCAGCCGGGGGGCGGGGGGGCCCTCCTACAATGAGCAGTTCTTC. Translation gives CASSRGAGGPSYNEQFF.